Listed below are T cell receptor beta chains from one sample, sequenced in a study of blood T cell repertoires in COVID-19. Here immunoSEQ multiplex PCR was the method, and the copy in TCRdb shows in-frame clones only, minus some. The table shows about 170,000 clones, with around four fifths occurring only once. The sample consisted of peripheral blood. These receptor sequences come from a woman in her 70s who had recovered from COVID-19. Both conserved end residues are part of each CDR3. The D gene is left open where the match is weak. Where a row states a size, it is once, few, many or the class of an expanded clone; other rows omit it.

v_call	cdr3_length	j_call	d_call	clone_size	cdr3_nt	cdr3_aa
TRBV6-5	15	TRBJ2-1	NA	NA	TGTGCCAGCAGGGACTTGCAAAGGAACTACAATGAGCAGTTCTTC	CASRDLQRNYNEQFF
TRBV6-5	14	TRBJ2-3	NA	NA	TGTGCCAGCACCCGGGATAGCGGCACAGATACGCAGTATTTT	CASTRDSGTDTQYF
TRBV18	12	TRBJ2-5	NA	NA	TGTGCCAGCTCCCGGGAGCGGGAGACCCAGTACTTC	CASSRERETQYF
TRBV5-4	15	TRBJ2-3	NA	NA	TGTGCCAGCAGCCGCACTAGCCGACCCACAGATACGCAGTATTTT	CASSRTSRPTDTQYF
TRBV7-9	13	TRBJ2-7	NA	NA	TGTGCCAGCAGCCCCGGCGGGGACTACGAGCAGTACTTC	CASSPGGDYEQYF
TRBV30	17	TRBJ2-7	TRBD1	NA	TGTGCCTGGAGTGTTCCCAACCACTACAGGGGCCTCTACGAGCAGTACTTC	CAWSVPNHYRGLYEQYF
TRBV19	14	TRBJ1-5	NA	NA	TGTGCCAGTAGCCCGGAAGGGGCTTATCAGCCCCAGCATTTT	CASSPEGAYQPQHF
TRBV10-2	15	TRBJ2-3	TRBD1	NA	TGCGCCAGCAGAGGCCAGACAGGGAGCACAGATACGCAGTATTTT	CASRGQTGSTDTQYF
TRBV11-2	16	TRBJ2-7	TRBD2	NA	TGTGCCAGCAGCTTAGGCCGACTAGCGGGAGTGAGGGAGCAGTACTTC	CASSLGRLAGVREQYF
TRBV18	14	TRBJ2-3	TRBD2	NA	TGTGCCAGCTCACCGGGACTAGCGGGGAGGACGCAGTATTTT	CASSPGLAGRTQYF
TRBV18	16	TRBJ2-1	TRBD1	NA	TGTGCCAGCTCACCATATGGACAGGGGGCCTACAATGAGCAGTTCTTC	CASSPYGQGAYNEQFF
TRBV18	15	TRBJ1-1	NA	NA	TGTGCCAGCTCACCCCGCGGGACCCTGAACACTGAAGCTTTCTTT	CASSPRGTLNTEAFF
TRBV7-2	15	TRBJ2-7	TRBD1	few	TGTGCCAGCAGCATCAACAGGGGGAGCTCCTACGAGCAGTACTTC	CASSINRGSSYEQYF
TRBV12-3/TRBV12-4	13	TRBJ1-1	NA	few	TGTGCCAGCAGTTCCGCAGGGGACACTGAAGCTTTCTTT	CASSSAGDTEAFF
TRBV14	13	TRBJ1-1	NA	NA	TGTGCCAGCAGCAGCGGGGGCGGCACTGAAGCTTTCTTT	CASSSGGGTEAFF
TRBV14	17	TRBJ1-2	TRBD1	NA	TGTGCCAGCAGTCTGGGGACAGGGGTGTCGACTAACTATGGCTACACCTTC	CASSLGTGVSTNYGYTF
TRBV27	15	TRBJ2-2	TRBD2	NA	TGTGCCAGCACCAAGGGGAGGGCCGGGGCCGGGGAGCTGTTTTTT	CASTKGRAGAGELFF
TRBV7-8	15	TRBJ2-5	TRBD2	NA	TGTGCCAGCAGCCGGGGGGGGGATTTCAGGGAGACCCAGTACTTC	CASSRGGDFRETQYF
TRBV10-3	11	TRBJ2-7	TRBD2	NA	TGTGCCACCCGGGGGGACTACGAGCAGTACTTC	CATRGDYEQYF
TRBV2	11	TRBJ2-7	TRBD1	NA	TGTGCCAGGGGACAGTCCTACGAGCAGTACTTC	CARGQSYEQYF
TRBV5-1	13	TRBJ2-5	NA	once	TGCGCCAGCAGCCAAGAGATGGAGGAGACCCAGTACTTC	CASSQEMEETQYF
TRBV20-1	11	TRBJ1-2	NA	NA	TGCAGTGCTAGGTCCGGGGATGGCTACACCTTC	CSARSGDGYTF
TRBV18	13	TRBJ1-4	NA	NA	TGTGCCAGCTCACGCCAGGGGAGAGAAAAACTGTTTTTT	CASSRQGREKLFF
TRBV7-2	16	TRBJ2-2	NA	once	TGTGCCAGCAGCTTAGTTTCCGTTTGGAACACCGGGGAGCTGTTTTTT	CASSLVSVWNTGELFF
TRBV6-2/TRBV6-3	13	TRBJ2-5	NA	NA	TGTGCCAGCAGCCGGACAAAGGATGAGACCCAGTACTTC	CASSRTKDETQYF
TRBV4-1	17	TRBJ1-3	NA	few	TGCGCCAGCAGCCAACGAGCCGGGACAAGCTCTGGAAACACCATATATTTT	CASSQRAGTSSGNTIYF
TRBV7-2	15	TRBJ1-5	TRBD1	NA	TGTGCCAGCAGCCCCCCCGGGACAGCTAATCAGCCCCAGCATTTT	CASSPPGTANQPQHF
TRBV28	16	TRBJ2-5	TRBD2	NA	TGTGCCAGCACCATGGGGGGGATCCCTAGGAGAGAGACCCAGTACTTC	CASTMGGIPRRETQYF
TRBV7-9	15	TRBJ1-2	TRBD1	NA	TGTGCCAGCGGCAAAAGACAGGGTGGTAGCTATGGCTACACCTTC	CASGKRQGGSYGYTF
TRBV21-1	15	TRBJ1-1	NA	NA	TGTGCCAGCAGCAAACGGGACAGGGGGGACACTGAAGCTTTCTTT	CASSKRDRGDTEAFF
TRBV4-1	17	TRBJ2-1	TRBD2	NA	TGCGCCAGCAGCCAGGTAACGGGACTAGCGGAACCCAATGAGCAGTTCTTC	CASSQVTGLAEPNEQFF
TRBV7-9	15	TRBJ2-3	TRBD2	NA	TGTGCCAGCAGCCCCGGACTAGCTTACACAGATACGCAGTATTTT	CASSPGLAYTDTQYF